Detailed here is one TCR beta chain. The antigen is undetermined. This entry comes from a study of cytomegalovirus exposure and HLA in healthy donors. Study findings and constraints: In vitro experiments confirmed that three CMV-associated chains were specific for CMV antigens. Within a later analysis, the majority of CMV-associated TCR beta chains appeared HLA-restricted. Some V segments could not be told apart, so they were left out, TRBV6-2 and TRBV6-3 among them.

Use of 60 Vbeta and 13 Jbeta primers characterized the PCR. TCRdb's copy holds only in-frame clones and misses some; the assay was immunoSEQ multiplex PCR. Of about 200,000 clones detected, about 88% appear once; the ten largest clones hold roughly 1.7%. This CDR3 contains 17 residues. From germline, CDR1 is SGHRS and CDR2 YFSETQ. The trim removed 5 bases at V and 1 base at J, leaving 8 bases unmatched. The material sequenced was PBMCs. The genes are TRBV5-1 and TRBJ2-4, with 11 bases identical to TRBD2. This receptor was identified in a woman aged 18-29 years in good health and CMV-seronegative. CDR3 region: CASSSGGAGVAKNIQYF. CDR3 sequence (DNA): TGCGCCAGCAGTAGCGGGGGGGCTGGGGTTGCCAAAAACATTCAGTACTTC.